The subject of this entry is one T cell receptor beta chain. This clonotype was counted only a few times. Its specific antigen is unknown. Base qualities are not at hand, and no much larger clone is one base apart. The germline V gene sets CDR1 to SGDLS and CDR2 to YYNGEE. Germline trimming: 4 bases from V, 4 bases from J; junction bases outside gene matches: 7. The CDR3, cysteine through phenylalanine, is 16 amino acids long. Only CDR3 DNA remains: 48 bases, in frame from the first base. Library construction relied on RT-PCR. TCRdb lists the instrument as Illumina HiSeq 2500. Starting from the raw public reads, TCRdb applied fastp trimming at Q25, assembled clones with MiXCR and retained in-frame beta chains. A single entry per CDR3 protein holds the most common genes and DNA from its merged rows. The table for this sample lists about 310,000 distinct CDR3 sequences; around 20% of them were counted only once. Clones ranked in the top ten supply 10% of the sample.

These data originate in a study of response to subunit inactivated influenza vaccine (dated by TCRdb to the late 2010s). Looking at the study overall: Deep quantitative profiling of the T cell receptor repertoire was used in the study to follow responses to a trivalent subunit inactivated influenza vaccine. Broad study findings and their caveats: It was suggested by the authors that each seasonal influenza vaccination may recruit only a limited number of new T cells.

The TCR was taken from a man aged 45-69 years who received an inactivated influenza vaccine. Donor details come from another sample of the same person, matched by shared clones. The sample was PBMCs from blood, taken approximately 20 months after vaccination. The V and J genes are TRBV9 and TRBJ2-3, with TRBD2 identical over 12 junction bases. The CDR3 corresponds to CASSPLAGGRADTQYF. The nucleotide sequence is given as TGTGCCAGCAGCCCCCTAGCGGGGGGGCGGGCAGATACGCAGTATTTT.